The entry below describes one TCR beta chain. Its binding antigen is unknown. No base-level quality is on record; no much larger clone is a single base apart. The record originates from a study of T-cell reconstitution after alpha-beta-depleted transplantation in children listed by TCRdb under 2016. At the level of the whole study: T-cell immune reconstitution after TCRalphabeta/CD19-depleted allogeneic hematopoietic cell transplantation in children was quantitatively tracked in the study by means of TCR repertoire profiling. Broad study findings and their caveats: Over the following months the frequencies of hyperexpanded clones went down, and after one year T-cell counts and TCRbeta diversity were mostly credited to newly produced T cells. About two months after transplant, the apparently early recovery of alphabetaT-cell counts reportedly depended on just several hundred clones that had expanded rapidly and came from non-depleted graft cells. In some patients, high TCRbeta diversity at day 60 was attributed to recipient T cells and intrathymic progenitors that had survived conditioning.

The germline V gene provides CDR1 SGHRS and CDR2 YFSETQ. Including the terminal cysteine and phenylalanine, the CDR3 comprises 14 residues. The DNA shown is the 42-base CDR3, in frame from base 1. At the junction V is shortened by 0 bases and J by 0 bases, with 6 bases in between. The library came from PCR. The sample was run on an Illumina HiSeq 2500. TCR library preparation used molecular barcoding, with unique molecular identifiers applied to normalize quantification of the TCRbeta repertoire. TCRdb reran the public reads through fastp at Q25 and MiXCR, keeping productive beta chains. CDR3 protein sequences are deduplicated, and each keeps its most common genes and DNA. Recorded for this sample are around 450,000 distinct CDR3 sequences; under 20% of them occurred a single time. The ten largest clones add up to over 25% of the sample. This specimen's treatment or condition label, per the study, means: allogeneic hematopoietic cell transplantation with graft depleted of TCRalphabeta T cells and CD19 B cells. The children who served as transplant recipients had been given grafts of TCRalphabeta/CD19-depleted allogeneic hematopoietic cells.

The sequence joins TRBV5-1 to TRBJ2-5, with the D segment identity uncertain. The source material was PBMCs, mostly from graft donor cells, sampled 360 days after TCRalphabeta/CD19-depleted stem cell transplant. This TCR was sampled from a boy under two years old who had a stem cell transplant for Wiskott-Aldrich syndrome, so the T cells may come from the graft donor. For the CDR3, the sequence is CASSLVVYQETQYF. The DNA sequence reads TGCGCCAGCAGCTTGGTTGTGTACCAAGAGACCCAGTACTTC.